This T cell receptor (beta chain) was identified in a study of cytomegalovirus exposure and HLA in healthy donors. 60 Vbeta and 13 Jbeta primers were used in PCR. The protocol was immunoSEQ multiplex PCR, while the TCRdb copy is restricted to in-frame clones and leaves out a portion. The sample carries some 150,000 clones, approximately 84% recorded once. This CDR3 spans 15 amino acids. Germline CDR1 and CDR2: MDHEN and SYDVKM. V was cut by 1 base and J by 5 bases, with 15 bases left in between. Overall study findings and caveats: Altogether, 164 TCR beta chains were recorded as cytomegalovirus-associated. In an earlier analysis, in some 500 donors, most V segments appeared productive either ~87% or ~30% of the time.

On this clone itself: The antigen remains unidentified.

This TCR was recovered from a young woman in good health and CMV-seronegative. The chain uses TRBV28 and TRBJ2-7; tentatively, D is TRBD1 (6 bases). The sequenced sample consisted of PBMCs. CDR3 residues: CASSLSAGALDEQYF. The CDR3 DNA is TGTGCCAGCAGTTTATCGGCAGGGGCGTTGGACGAGCAGTACTTC.